This T cell receptor (beta chain) was observed in a study of T cell repertoires in cytomegalovirus infection. General study findings and limits: Frequencies of public TCR beta families were cumulated, and this identified carriers of CMV plus the relevant HLA.

CDR1 and CDR2 (germline): DFQATT, SNEGSKA (reference sequence). CDR3 size: 16 residues. V trimming: 6 bases; J trimming: 8 bases; junction bases outside the gene matches: 16. TCRdb recomputed calls from the reads with MiXCR, one row per CDR3 protein. The data contain some 350,000 distinct CDR3 sequences, 15% to 20% of them singletons. About this clonotype: The antigen is not known.

The sample consisted of PBMCs. This receptor was taken from a human donor in good health (CMV status not recorded). Some clones in this sample may be carry-over from other donors' samples. J is TRBJ1-6 and V is TRBV20-1; 7 nucleotides match TRBD1. Here the CDR3 reads CSAPGGIDRVDSPLHF. CDR3 DNA: TGCAGTGCCCCCGGGGGGATAGACAGGGTAGATTCACCCCTCCACTTT.